The sequence of this TCR beta chain was determined in a study of CD8+ T cells in alopecia areata. Study conclusions and caveats: Scalp sample sequencing also detects resident alphabeta T cells of normal skin. It was lesional scalp, especially alopecia totalis/universalis, that showed higher clonality than normal scalp. Clarity of TCR sharing across patients fell short of that in mice, possibly HLA-related.

CDR1 and CDR2 from the germline V gene are SQVTM and ANQGSEA. After removal of 7 bases from V and 6 bases from J, the junction contained 6 bases not matched to a gene. The CDR3 is made up of 14 amino acids. In the case of this clone: What it recognizes is unknown.

cDNA serving as the sequencing template came from extracted, reverse transcribed RNA. Generated by immunoSEQ multiplex PCR, the TCRdb table keeps only in-frame clones and is missing some. Found here are 95,000 to 110,000 clones, 55% of them singletons; the top ten hold about 8.8%. The rearrangement uses TRBV29-1 and TRBJ2-2; 12 nucleotides align to TRBD1. The sequenced sample was CD4+ T cells sorted from blood. This clonotype was sampled from a human donor in good health. The CDR3 bases are TGCAGCGCTTCCGGGACAGGGGGCCCCGGGGAGCTGTTTTTT. As protein: CSASGTGGPGELFF.